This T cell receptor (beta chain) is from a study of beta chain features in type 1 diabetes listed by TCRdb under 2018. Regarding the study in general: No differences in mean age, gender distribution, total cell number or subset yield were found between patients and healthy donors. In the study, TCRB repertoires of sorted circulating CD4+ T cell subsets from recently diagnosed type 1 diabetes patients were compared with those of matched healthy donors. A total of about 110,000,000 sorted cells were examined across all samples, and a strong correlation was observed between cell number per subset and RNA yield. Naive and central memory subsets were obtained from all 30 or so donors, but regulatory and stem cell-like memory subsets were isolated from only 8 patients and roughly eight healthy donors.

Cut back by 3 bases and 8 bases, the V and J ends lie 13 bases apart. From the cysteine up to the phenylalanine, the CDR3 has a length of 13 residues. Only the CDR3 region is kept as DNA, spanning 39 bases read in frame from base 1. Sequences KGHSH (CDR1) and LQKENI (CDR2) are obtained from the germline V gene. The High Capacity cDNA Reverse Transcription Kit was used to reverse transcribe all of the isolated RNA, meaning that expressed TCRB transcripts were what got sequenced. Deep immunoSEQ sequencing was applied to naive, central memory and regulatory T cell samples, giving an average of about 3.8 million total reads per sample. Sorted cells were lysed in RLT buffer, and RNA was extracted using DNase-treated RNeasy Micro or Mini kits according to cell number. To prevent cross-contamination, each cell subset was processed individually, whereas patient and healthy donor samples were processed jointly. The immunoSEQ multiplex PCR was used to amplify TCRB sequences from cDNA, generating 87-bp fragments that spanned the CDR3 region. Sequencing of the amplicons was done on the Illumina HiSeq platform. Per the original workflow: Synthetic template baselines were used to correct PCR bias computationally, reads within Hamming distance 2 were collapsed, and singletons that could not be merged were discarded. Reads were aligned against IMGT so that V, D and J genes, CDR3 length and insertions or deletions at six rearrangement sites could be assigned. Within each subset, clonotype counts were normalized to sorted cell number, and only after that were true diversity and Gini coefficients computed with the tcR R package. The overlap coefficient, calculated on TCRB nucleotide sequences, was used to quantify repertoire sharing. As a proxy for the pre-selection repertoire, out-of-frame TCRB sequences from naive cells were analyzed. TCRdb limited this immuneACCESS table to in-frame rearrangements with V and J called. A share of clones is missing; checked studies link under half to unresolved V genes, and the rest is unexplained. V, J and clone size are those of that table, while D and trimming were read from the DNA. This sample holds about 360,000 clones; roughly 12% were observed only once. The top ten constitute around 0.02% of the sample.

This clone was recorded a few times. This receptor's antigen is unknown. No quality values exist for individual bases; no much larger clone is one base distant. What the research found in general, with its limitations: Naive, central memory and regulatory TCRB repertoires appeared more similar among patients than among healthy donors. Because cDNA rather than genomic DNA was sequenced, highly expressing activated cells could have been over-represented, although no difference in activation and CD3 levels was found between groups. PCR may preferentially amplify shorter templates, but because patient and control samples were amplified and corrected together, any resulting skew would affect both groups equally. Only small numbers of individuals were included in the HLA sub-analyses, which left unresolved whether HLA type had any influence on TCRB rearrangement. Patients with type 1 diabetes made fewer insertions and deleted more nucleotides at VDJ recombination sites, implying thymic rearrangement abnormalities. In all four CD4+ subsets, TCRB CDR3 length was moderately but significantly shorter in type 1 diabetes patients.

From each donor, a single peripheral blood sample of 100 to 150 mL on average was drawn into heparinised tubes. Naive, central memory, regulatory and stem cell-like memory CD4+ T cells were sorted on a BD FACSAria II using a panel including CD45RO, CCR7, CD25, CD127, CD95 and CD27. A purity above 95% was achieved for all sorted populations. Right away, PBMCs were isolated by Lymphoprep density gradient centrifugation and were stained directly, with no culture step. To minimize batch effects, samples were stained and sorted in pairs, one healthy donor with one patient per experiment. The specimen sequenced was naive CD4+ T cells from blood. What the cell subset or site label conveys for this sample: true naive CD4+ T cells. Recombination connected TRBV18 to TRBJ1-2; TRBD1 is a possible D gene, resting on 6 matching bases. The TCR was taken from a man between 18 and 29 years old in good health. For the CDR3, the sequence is CASSPSQGDGYTF. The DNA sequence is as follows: TGTGCCAGCTCACCGTCACAGGGTGACGGCTACACCTTC.